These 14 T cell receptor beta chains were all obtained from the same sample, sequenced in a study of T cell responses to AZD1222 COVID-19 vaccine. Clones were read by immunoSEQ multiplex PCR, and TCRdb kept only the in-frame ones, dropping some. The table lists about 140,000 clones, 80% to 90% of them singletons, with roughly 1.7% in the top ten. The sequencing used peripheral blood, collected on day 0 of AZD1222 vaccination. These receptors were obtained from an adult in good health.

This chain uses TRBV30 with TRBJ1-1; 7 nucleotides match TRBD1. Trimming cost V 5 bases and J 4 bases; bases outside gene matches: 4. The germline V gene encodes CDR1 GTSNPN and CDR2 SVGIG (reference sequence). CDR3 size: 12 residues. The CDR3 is CAWDRVGTEAFF. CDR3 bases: TGTGCCTGGGACAGGGTCGGCACTGAAGCTTTCTTT.

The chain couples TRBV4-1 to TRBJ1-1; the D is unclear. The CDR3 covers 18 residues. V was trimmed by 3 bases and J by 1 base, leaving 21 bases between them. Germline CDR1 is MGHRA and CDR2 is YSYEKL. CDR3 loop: CASSHALNRGLPNTEAFF. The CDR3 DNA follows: TGCGCCAGCAGCCACGCCCTGAATCGAGGGCTTCCGAACACTGAAGCTTTCTTT.

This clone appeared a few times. The CDR3 protein is CASSEGRGSYNEQFF. In nucleotides, the CDR3 is TGCGCCAGCAGTGAGGGGCGGGGGAGCTACAATGAGCAGTTCTTC. This chain links TRBV10-1 with TRBJ2-1; 7 bases agree with TRBD2. The CDR3 loop spans 15 amino acids. Per the germline V gene, CDR1 is WNHNN and CDR2 is SYGVQD (reference sequence). V was clipped by 2 bases and J by 3 bases; unmatched bases: 4.

The CDR3 DNA sequence: TGTGCCAGCAGTACCGGGAGTAGGTATGAGCAGTTCTTC. This gives the protein CASSTGSRYEQFF. The chain uses TRBV27 and TRBJ2-1; tentative D call: TRBD2 (6 bases). Germline CDR1 reads MNHEY; CDR2 reads SMNVEV (reference sequence). The CDR3 covers 13 residues. V was shortened by 5 bases and J by 8 bases, with 13 bases between the two germline ends.

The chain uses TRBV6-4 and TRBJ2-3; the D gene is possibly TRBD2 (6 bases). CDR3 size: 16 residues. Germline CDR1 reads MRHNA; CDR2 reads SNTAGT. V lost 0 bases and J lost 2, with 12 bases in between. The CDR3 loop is CASSDSGGPYTDTQYF. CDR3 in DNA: TGTGCCAGCAGTGACTCGGGAGGACCTTACACAGATACGCAGTATTTT.

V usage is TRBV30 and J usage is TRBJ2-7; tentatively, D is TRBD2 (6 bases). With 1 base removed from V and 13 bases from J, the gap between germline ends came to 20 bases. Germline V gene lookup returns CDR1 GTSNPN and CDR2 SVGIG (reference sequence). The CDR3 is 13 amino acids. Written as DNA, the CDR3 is TGTGCCTGGAGTGGAGGAGGGCTAGCGCCCTACTACTTC. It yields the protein CAWSGGGLAPYYF.

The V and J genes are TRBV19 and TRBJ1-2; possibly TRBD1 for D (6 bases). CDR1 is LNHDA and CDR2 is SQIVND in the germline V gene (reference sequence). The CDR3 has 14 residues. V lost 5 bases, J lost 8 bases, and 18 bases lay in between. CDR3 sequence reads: CASSPRQVHLGYTF. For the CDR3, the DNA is TGTGCCAGTAGTCCGAGACAGGTGCACTTAGGCTACACCTTC.

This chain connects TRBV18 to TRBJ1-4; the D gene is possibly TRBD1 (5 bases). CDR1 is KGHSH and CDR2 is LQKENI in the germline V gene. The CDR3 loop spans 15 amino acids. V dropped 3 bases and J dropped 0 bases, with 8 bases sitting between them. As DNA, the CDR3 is TGTGCCAGCTCACCCCAGGGCGCAACTAATGAAAAACTGTTTTTT. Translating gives CASSPQGATNEKLFF. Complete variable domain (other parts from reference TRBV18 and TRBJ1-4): NAGVMQNPRHLVRRRGQEARLRCSPMKGHSHVYWYRQLPEEGLKFMVYLQKENIIDESGMPKERFSAEFPKEGPSILRIQQVVRGDSAAYFCASSPQGATNEKLFFGSGTQLSVL.

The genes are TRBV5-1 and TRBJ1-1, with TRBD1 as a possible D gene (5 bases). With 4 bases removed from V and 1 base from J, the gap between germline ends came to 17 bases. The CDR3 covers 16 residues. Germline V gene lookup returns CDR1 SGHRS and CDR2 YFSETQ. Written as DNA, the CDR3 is TGCGCCAGCAGCCCGGGGACCGACTTCGGGAACACTGAAGCTTTCTTT. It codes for CASSPGTDFGNTEAFF.

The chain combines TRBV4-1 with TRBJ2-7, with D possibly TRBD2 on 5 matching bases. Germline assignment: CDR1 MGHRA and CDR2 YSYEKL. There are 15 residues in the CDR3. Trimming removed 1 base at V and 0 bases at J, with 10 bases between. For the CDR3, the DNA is TGCGCCAGCAGCCAAGGAGGGTTTAGCTCCTACGAGCAGTACTTC. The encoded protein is CASSQGGFSSYEQYF.

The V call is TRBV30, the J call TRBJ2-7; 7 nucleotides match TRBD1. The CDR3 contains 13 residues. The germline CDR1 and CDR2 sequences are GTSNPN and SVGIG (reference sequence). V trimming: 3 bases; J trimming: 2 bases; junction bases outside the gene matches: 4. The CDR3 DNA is TGTGCCTGGAGCACCGGGACAGCCTACGAGCAGTACTTC. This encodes CAWSTGTAYEQYF.

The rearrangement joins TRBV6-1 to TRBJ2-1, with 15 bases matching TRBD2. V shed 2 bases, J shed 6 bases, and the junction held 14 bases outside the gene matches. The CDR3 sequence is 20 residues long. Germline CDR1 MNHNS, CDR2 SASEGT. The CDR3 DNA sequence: TGTGCCAGCAGTGAAAGGGGACTAGCGGGGGGTAGCTTGAGCATCAATGAGCAGTTCTTC. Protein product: CASSERGLAGGSLSINEQFF.

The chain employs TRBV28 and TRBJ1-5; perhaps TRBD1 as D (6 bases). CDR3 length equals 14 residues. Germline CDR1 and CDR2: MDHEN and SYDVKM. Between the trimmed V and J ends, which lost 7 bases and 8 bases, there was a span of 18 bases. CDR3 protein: CASTKTGFREPQHF. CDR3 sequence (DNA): TGTGCCAGCACCAAAACAGGGTTTCGTGAGCCCCAGCATTTT. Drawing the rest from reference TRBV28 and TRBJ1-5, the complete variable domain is DVKVTQSSRYLVKRTGEKVFLECVQDMDHENMFWYRQDPGLGLRLIYFSYDVKMKEKGDIPEGYSVSREKKERFSLILESASTNQTSMYLCASTKTGFREPQHFGDGTRLSIL.

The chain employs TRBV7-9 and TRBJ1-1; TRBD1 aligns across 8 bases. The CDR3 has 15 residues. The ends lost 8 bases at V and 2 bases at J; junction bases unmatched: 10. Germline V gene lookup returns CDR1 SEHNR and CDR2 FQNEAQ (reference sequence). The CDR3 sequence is CASAPVGQANTEAFF. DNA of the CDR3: TGTGCCAGCGCCCCCGTGGGACAGGCCAACACTGAAGCTTTCTTT.